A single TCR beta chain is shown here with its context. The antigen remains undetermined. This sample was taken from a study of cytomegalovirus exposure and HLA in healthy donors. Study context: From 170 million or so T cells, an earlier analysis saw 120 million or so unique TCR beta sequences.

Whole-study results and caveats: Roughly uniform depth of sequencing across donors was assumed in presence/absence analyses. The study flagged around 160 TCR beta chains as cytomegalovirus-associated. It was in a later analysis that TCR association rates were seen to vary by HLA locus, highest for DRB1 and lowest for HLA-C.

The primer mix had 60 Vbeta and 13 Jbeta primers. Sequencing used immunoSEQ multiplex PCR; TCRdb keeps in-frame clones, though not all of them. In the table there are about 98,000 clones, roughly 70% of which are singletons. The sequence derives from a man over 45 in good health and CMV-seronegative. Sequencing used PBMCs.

The CDR3: CASGAWGEQFF. The CDR3 nucleotides are TGTGCCAGTGGGGCCTGGGGTGAGCAGTTCTTC. The chain employs TRBV19 and TRBJ2-1; perhaps TRBD1 as D (5 bases). Per the germline V gene, CDR1 is LNHDA and CDR2 is SQIVND (reference sequence). The CDR3 has 11 residues. The ends were cut back, 8 bases at V and 9 bases at J, with 11 bases in the middle.